The T cell receptor beta chain described here comes from a study of T cell repertoires in cytomegalovirus infection (dated by TCRdb to about 2019). About the investigation overall: Donor HLA type was relevant to the analysis, because carriage of CMV infection together with the matching HLA type was indicated by public TCR beta signatures. Paper-wide results and their limitations: Cumulative frequency of public TCR beta family members discriminated carriers of CMV infection plus the relevant HLA type in this cohort and an independent 352-donor cohort. The ex vivo response was dominated by HLA-C-restricted CMV-specific TCR beta clonotypes, which also provided the single most frequent clonotype in two of eight donors.

Sequenced using an Illumina HiSeq 1500. TCRdb reran the public reads through fastp at Q25 and MiXCR, keeping productive beta chains. Identical CDR3 proteins give one entry, which carries the most common genes and DNA. The sample table shows around 490,000 distinct CDR3 sequences, and about 30% are seen once. Around 14% of the sample is taken by the ten largest. This clonotype was detected many times. No cognate antigen has been identified for it. No clone much larger than this one lies a single base away; base qualities are absent. The CDR3 has 16 amino acids, counting the end cysteine and phenylalanine. Left in the record is the CDR3 DNA by itself, 48 bases read in frame from the first base. CDR1 is given as KGHDR and CDR2 as SFDVKD, both from the germline V gene. V loses 3 bases of germline sequence and J loses 2 bases, and the interval between the two ends is 13 bases.

The sequence was obtained from a human donor in good health (CMV status not recorded). Some clones in this sample may be carry-over from other donors' samples. Sequencing was carried out using PBMCs. The sequence links TRBV24-1 to TRBJ2-1; perhaps TRBD1 is the D gene, with 6 bases matching. At the DNA level, the sequence is TGTGCCACCAGTGATGTAACCGGGACAACCTACAATGAGCAGTTCTTC. It codes for CATSDVTGTTYNEQFF.